These 5 T cell receptor beta chains were sequenced from one sample in a study of OX40 agonist ivuxolimab in advanced cancers. Method: immunoSEQ multiplex PCR; TCRdb's copy keeps in-frame clones and lacks some. The profile shows 60,000 to 100,000 clones, about 90% of them singletons. Here the sequenced sample was CD4+ or CD8+ T cells sorted from blood, taken in a trial of the OX40 agonist ivuxolimab. All receptors derive from an adult with an advanced solid tumor such as melanoma, head and neck, liver or kidney cancer.

A word on this clone: Compared with germline, one end of the junction differs, possibly owing to a read error. The gene calls are TRBV5-5 and TRBJ2-7; either TRBD1 or TRBD2 may supply D (5 bases each). Germline-derived CDR1 and CDR2 are SGHKS and YYEKEE (reference sequence). CDR3 length equals 14 residues. This CDR3 reads CASSLWDGSSEQYF. The CDR3 DNA reads TGTGCCAGCAGCTTGTGGGACGGCTCCTCCGAGCAGTACTTC. Drawing the rest from reference TRBV5-5 and TRBJ2-7, the complete variable domain is DAGVTQSPTHLIKTRGQQVTLRCSPISGHKSVSWYQQVLGQGPQFIFQYYEKEERGRGNFPDRFSARQFPNYSSELNVNALLLGDSALYLCASSLWDGSSEQYFGPGTRLTVT.

The V gene is TRBV7-6, the J gene TRBJ2-3; D possibly uses TRBD1 or TRBD2 (7 bases each). This CDR3 spans 16 amino acids. V lost 5 bases and J 2 bases, leaving 17 bases between the germline ends. Germline CDR1 is SGHVS and CDR2 is FNYEAQ. The CDR3 bases are TGTGCCAGCAGCCCAGGGGGGGTCCCGACCACAGATACGCAGTATTTT. Protein: CASSPGGVPTTDTQYF. Full variable domain (rest looked up from reference TRBV7-6 and TRBJ2-3): GAGVSQSPRYKVTKRGQDVALRCDPISGHVSLYWYRQALGQGPEFLTYFNYEAQQDKSGLPNDRFSAERPEGSISTLTIQRTEQRDSAMYRCASSPGGVPTTDTQYFGPGTRLTVL.

The J gene is TRBJ1-5, the V gene TRBV6-1, with D unclear. Germline V gives CDR1 MNHNS, CDR2 SASEGT. V was pared by 2 bases and J by 5 bases, with 10 bases between. This CDR3 comprises 14 residues. Here the CDR3 reads CASSESWGYQPQHF. The CDR3 nucleotides are TGTGCCAGCAGTGAATCATGGGGTTATCAGCCCCAGCATTTT.

The V and J genes are TRBV19 and TRBJ1-1, with D perhaps TRBD1 (6 bases). Trimming pared 7 bases from V and 11 bases from J, leaving 14 bases between. The CDR3 runs 11 residues. CDR1 and CDR2 from the germline V gene are LNHDA and SQIVND (reference sequence). CDR3 bases: TGTGCCAGTATGGGGGGCGTTCGGGCTTTCTTT. It specifies CASMGGVRAFF.

This clone came up once. The chain employs TRBV6-5 and TRBJ2-7; maybe TRBD2 (7 bases). The V gene's germline CDR1 is MNHEY and CDR2 SVGAGI. This CDR3 comprises 11 residues. Trimming pared 7 bases from V and 11 bases from J, leaving 15 bases between. CDR3 sequence reads: CASTEGGPKYF. CDR3 nucleotide sequence: TGTGCCAGCACCGAGGGGGGGCCAAAGTACTTC.